One T cell receptor beta chain is described in this entry. Its recognized antigen is unknown. No per-base quality is available; no much larger clone lies one base away. The protocol used for the library was the immunoSEQ multiplex PCR assay. The multiplex PCR relied on a mix of 60 forward primers for TCR Vbeta segments and 13 reverse primers for TCR Jbeta segments. The CDR3 region of rearranged TCR beta genes was amplified from genomic DNA with a multiplex PCR assay. On the Illumina HiSeq System, the amplified TCR beta libraries were sequenced as 87-base-pair reads. Under the source paper's analysis protocol: A later analysis tallied around 82 million unique TCR beta chains across the 600 to 700 repertoires, and approximately 12 million of those chains were shared by two or more donors. A nearest-neighbor algorithm error-corrected the raw reads and collapsed the reads into unique sequences, merging closely related sequences to remove PCR and sequencing errors. CDR3 sequences were aligned to IMGT reference sequences to assign V, D and J gene segments. For a sequence to be retained, a match of at least six nucleotides was required to both a V gene segment and a J gene segment. A rearrangement counted as productive if the CDR3 had no stop codons and remained in frame with V and J, and every other rearrangement counted as non-productive. CDR3 was defined according to IMGT convention as the region running from the second conserved V-encoded cysteine to the conserved J-encoded phenylalanine. The earlier analysis of approximately 590 of the donors excluded any sequence lacking an unambiguous match to a single V gene segment. In an earlier analysis of approximately 590 of the donors, V segments were called functional above 56.7% productive rearrangements and were called segregating when the between-donor standard deviation exceeded 5%. A statistical classification framework was built to diagnose cytomegalovirus status from the catalog of TCR beta chain sequences. A later analysis assigned V and J genes by comparing TCR nucleotide sequences with IMGT/GENE-DB human TR gene sequences. In a later analysis, CDR3 sequences and most-parsimonious VDJ recombination scenarios were assigned using the TCRdist pipeline. A later analysis defined each TCR beta chain by its CDR3 amino acid sequence plus V-gene family, and excluded reads lacking a unique V-gene family. To address suspected cross-contamination and a sequencing artifact, a later analysis removed under 600 highly shared, low-generation-probability nucleotide sequences. For each public chain, a later analysis derived a clonal expansion index from normalized ranks of inferred template counts within each repertoire. A later analysis computed generation probabilities with a VDJ recombination model fitted to out-of-frame rearrangements, and checked the results against IGoR. In a later analysis, TCR-TCR, TCR-HLA and TCR-CMV co-occurrence was scored with hypergeometric tests, and a repertoire-size bias correction was applied to TCR pairs. To estimate false discovery rates, a later analysis permuted the HLA or CMV assignments 20 times. In a later analysis, co-occurring TCRs were grouped using DBSCAN, and TCRdist sequence similarity was added for clustering within HLA-allele-positive subsets. Co-occurrence clustering excluded repertoires with fewer than 30,000 or more than 120,000 public chains, plus five with anomalous nucleotide sharing. The table was pulled from immuneACCESS by TCRdb, which kept in-frame rearrangements only. Such tables lose some clones; where checked, under half of the loss comes from unresolved V genes, and the rest has no known cause. V and J calls and clone size are copied from that table; D and trimming were computed from the DNA. The sample data list some 160,000 clones, and over 75% of these were observed just once. Around 0.52% of the sample goes to the ten largest clones.

In total, fewer than 750 healthy bone marrow donors made up the cohort. At the time of sampling, every cohort member was nominally healthy, though immune exposures that went unrecorded were likely present. The donor tested CMV seronegative, placing the donor among the 350 to 400 seronegative members of the cohort. Each donor provided a peripheral blood sample, and peripheral blood mononuclear cells were used for TCR beta sequencing. Genomic DNA was extracted from the blood cell samples with the Qiagen DNeasy Blood Extraction Kit. The data were obtained in a study of cytomegalovirus exposure and HLA in healthy donors (dated by TCRdb to between 2016 and 2019). Background for the entire study: An earlier analysis of some 600 of the donors reported over 250 Gb of sequence data and 117 million unique TCR beta sequences obtained from about 200 million T cells. Roughly 300 gigabases of sequencing data and roughly 81 million unique TCR sequences made up an early release that covered over 550 HLA-typed donors. The genetic ancestry cluster associated with self-reported Caucasian donors included 81% of the roughly 360 genotyped donors. The aim of the study was to test whether cataloging public T cell receptors could identify signatures of past pathogen exposure. The study profiled the T cell repertoires of about 720 subjects by immunosequencing and related them to cytomegalovirus serostatus. In addition to the first cohort of around 670 subjects, a separate validation cohort of under 150 different subjects was used. To predict cytomegalovirus infection status, the study brought together high-throughput TCR immunosequencing, statistical association of individual TCRs with disease status, and machine learning. To study patterns of TCR occurrence, a later analysis re-analyzed previously published TCR beta repertoires from 650 to 750 donors and added high-resolution HLA genotyping. Rather than using new phenotypic data, the later analysis identified candidate immune exposures from TCR beta sequences and from how often those sequences occurred across donors. An earlier analysis of roughly 580 of the donors used high-throughput TCR beta sequencing to judge whether each TCR beta V gene segment behaved as functional or pseudogenic. Alongside the repertoire data, information on donor age, sex, ethnicity and CMV serostatus was compiled. Genome-wide SNP genotypes for about three fifths of the 666 donors were used in a later genetic analysis, which treated that subset as a discovery cohort. All discovery cohort repertoires had been generated using a single sequencing platform. Both class I and class II loci were covered by HLA typing, at four-digit resolution. Typing coverage differed by locus: A, B, C, DRB1 and DQB1 were typed in about 629-640 donors, DQA1 in about 560, DPA1 in approximately 610, and DPB1 in 400 to 490. Roughly 5 DR-DQ haplotypes were treated as single units for association and clustering because of strong linkage in the cohort. Among roughly 400 genotyped donors of the cohort, an average of about 240,000 unique TCR beta nucleotide sequences was sequenced per donor, of which about 18% were non-productive. Beyond this particular receptor, the publication reports: The cohort was sequenced for TCR beta chains only, and without alpha or paired-chain data the features that could be detected were limited. V-gene and J-gene trimming of TCR beta chains was associated with a missense DCLRE1C variant in a later genetic analysis, and the association was replicated in an independent cohort. The study listed around 160 TCR beta chains as associated with cytomegalovirus. In a later analysis, most CMV-associated TCR beta chains were found to appear HLA-restricted, with HLA associations seemingly driven largely by CMV exposure. In a later analysis, TCR association rates were found to vary across HLA loci, with the most associated TCRs seen for DRB1 alleles and the fewest for HLA-C alleles. Presence/absence analyses assumed roughly uniform sequencing depth across donors, an assumption that may not hold. According to a later genetic analysis, donors in an Asian-associated ancestry cluster had fewer N-insertions in productive TCRs than the roughly 660-donor mean. At a false discovery rate of 0.05, a later analysis linked 16,951 TCR beta sequences to specific HLA alleles. A later analysis found that HLA-associated TCR beta chains were more clonally expanded and had lower generation probabilities than equally common non-associated chains. Because some donors lacked HLA typing at each locus, the association tests relied only on the typed subset. Across donors, most TCR sequences were observed very rarely, whereas some public TCRs were present in many individuals. In an earlier analysis of approximately 590 of the donors, most TCR beta V segments were observed in productive rearrangements about 90% or about 30% of the time, broadly matching IMGT annotations. In both the original and validation cohorts, the classifier was reported to diagnose cytomegalovirus status with high specificity and sensitivity. In vitro tests confirmed that a few of the cytomegalovirus-associated TCR beta chains recognize cytomegalovirus antigens. Correlated functional status among segregating V segments might reflect linkage disequilibrium, but an unknown experimental factor could not be ruled out. The sequencing pipeline was judged likely to have produced a cluster of highly shared sequence variants as a technical artifact. Because the 87-base-pair reads could not distinguish some IMGT-functional V segments, including TRBV6-2 and TRBV6-3, those segments were excluded. According to a later analysis, parvovirus B19, influenza, CMV and Epstein-Barr virus appeared linked to several top co-occurrence clusters. According to the authors, the approach could potentially be generalized to other disease states and immunological phenotypes. A further reported finding was that TCR beta sequences accurately predicted the HLA-A and HLA-B alleles for most subjects in the first cohort. The earlier analysis of about 600 of the donors excluded 15 to 20 rarely observed V segments, including chromosome 9 orphons, because counts were too low. The only immune exposure information available for the cohort was CMV serostatus. Assigning TCR associations to individual alleles was difficult when HLA alleles, especially DR and DQ, strongly co-occurred.

CDR1 and CDR2, looked up from the germline V gene, are MGHRA and YSYEKL. The CDR3 starts with the cysteine, ends with the phenylalanine, and has 15 residues. The kept DNA is CDR3 alone, 45 bases in frame from the first base. Here V drops 3 bases and J drops 1 base, and the junction holds 0 bases not matched to any gene. In this chain, TRBV4-1 is recombined with TRBJ2-1; the junction holds 10 bases that match TRBD1. This receptor was obtained from a woman aged 50 to 60 in good health and CMV-seronegative. The sequencing sample was made of PBMCs. The DNA sequence reads TGCGCCAGCAGCCAGGACAGGGGGTCCTACAATGAGCAGTTCTTC. Its amino acids are CASSQDRGSYNEQFF.